This T cell receptor beta chain is drawn from a study of chemoradiotherapy in HPV16-positive cancers. Study information: Candidate HPV-specific T-cell clones and common TCR motifs came from functional assays in two HPV16-positive patients. General observations from the study: HPV-responsive T-cell expansion during chemoradiotherapy was linked to improved recurrence-free survival in HPV16-positive patients. Candidate HPV-specific clones and E7-related TCR motifs grew in tumor during treatment. Functional assays defining HPV-specific T cells used only a couple of HPV16-positive patients.

A note on this clone: Its antigen remains unknown.

The CDR3 has 16 residues. The assay was immunoSEQ multiplex PCR, and TCRdb's table has in-frame clones only and misses some. The sample has tens of thousands of clones, around 88% seen once. The chain links TRBV12-2 to TRBJ2-5; the D call TRBD2 from the table was never checked on the DNA. TRBV12-2 is a pseudogene locus. The source material was blood, sampled from a patient who underwent chemoradiotherapy. The sequence was obtained from a human donor with HPV-associated anogenital cancer. This CDR3 is CASRLVLAGGLETQYF. In DNA, the CDR3 is TGTGCAAGTCGCTTAGTACTAGCGGGGGGGCTAGAGACCCAGTACTTC.